The 8 T cell receptor beta chains presented below share a single source sample, sequenced in a study of blood T cell repertoires in COVID-19. The data were produced by immunoSEQ multiplex PCR, yet TCRdb's version contains in-frame clones alone and is incomplete. The profile shows 120,000 to 150,000 clones, about four fifths of them singletons. Sequenced material: peripheral blood. The receptors originated from a woman of 80 years or more in a cohort sampled during active or convalescent COVID-19.

The chain recombines TRBV7-9 with TRBJ2-7; 7 nucleotides match TRBD2. J was trimmed by 3 bases and V by 7 bases; bases with no gene match: 15. Looked up from germline, CDR1 is SEHNR and CDR2 is FQNEAQ (reference sequence). This CDR3 spans 16 amino acids. CDR3 nucleotides: TGTGCCAGCACCCTGGGGAGAAGCGGGGAGTACTACGAGCAGTACGTC. Translation: CASTLGRSGEYYEQYV.

The rearrangement links TRBV19 to TRBJ1-3; D unresolved. Germline V lookup: CDR1 LNHDA, CDR2 SQIVND (reference sequence). The V end was cut by 3 bases, the J end by 4 bases, with 16 bases between. The CDR3 is 16 residues long. The CDR3 is CASSIVASGSGNTIYF. The CDR3 nucleotides read TGTGCCAGTAGTATCGTAGCATCGGGGTCCGGAAACACCATATATTTT.

This chain joins TRBV6-5 and TRBJ2-5, with a tentative D call TRBD2 (5 bases). Trimming took 8 bases from V and 2 from J, leaving 15 bases between them. The CDR3 runs to 14 residues. CDR1 MNHEY and CDR2 SVGAGI come from the germline V gene. CDR3 DNA sequence: TGTGCCAGCTGCAGGACGGGATATCAAGAGACCCAGTACTTC. It is translated as CASCRTGYQETQYF.

The chain employs TRBV10-3 and TRBJ1-2, with D hard to call. Germline assignment: CDR1 ENHRY and CDR2 SYGVKD. V dropped 2 bases and J dropped 8 bases, with 15 bases sitting between them. The CDR3 has 14 amino acids. The CDR3 here is CAISEGVGSVGYTF. For the CDR3, the DNA is TGTGCCATCAGTGAGGGGGTAGGGAGTGTGGGCTACACCTTC.

The chain recombines TRBV2 with TRBJ2-3, with no clear D. This CDR3 is built from 13 residues. Trimming pared 2 bases from V and 6 bases from J, leaving 9 bases between. Looked up from germline, CDR1 is SNHLY and CDR2 is FYNNEI. The CDR3 here is CASSEWLMDTQYF. In DNA, the CDR3 is TGTGCCAGCAGTGAATGGCTGATGGATACGCAGTATTTT. The entire variable domain, with the rest obtained from reference TRBV2 and TRBJ2-3, is as follows: EPEVTQTPSHQVTQMGQEVILRCVPISNHLYFYWYRQILGQKVEFLVSFYNNEISEKSEIFDDQFSVERPDGSNFTLKIRSTKLEDSAMYFCASSEWLMDTQYFGPGTRLTVL.

This chain links TRBV4-1 with TRBJ2-3, with TRBD1 matching 12 bases. After removal of 6 bases from V and 6 bases from J, the junction contained 13 bases not matched to a gene. This CDR3 is built from 17 residues. CDR1 is MGHRA, CDR2 YSYEKL, per germline. CDR3 in DNA: TGCGCCAGCAGTCGAAGAGCCGGGACAGGGGGCTGGGATACGCAGTATTTT. Translating gives CASSRRAGTGGWDTQYF.

The V gene is TRBV29-1, the J gene TRBJ1-2; 11 bases are shared with TRBD1. Germline trimming cut 2 bases from V and 4 bases from J; bases unmatched to any gene: 6. There are 15 residues in the CDR3. Germline V CDR1 and CDR2: SQVTM, ANQGSEA. Here the CDR3 DNA reads TGCAGCGTTGAAATGTGGGACAGGGGGTCCTATGGCTACACCTTC. The encoded protein is CSVEMWDRGSYGYTF.

A single count supports this clone. The chain employs TRBV12-3 or TRBV12-4 and TRBJ2-3; D ambiguous. The CDR3 extends over 13 amino acids. Trimming left V 5 bases short and J 1 base short, with 7 bases between. The CDR3 region has the DNA TGTGCCAGCAGTCCTCAGGGCACAGATACGCAGTATTTT. Its translation is CASSPQGTDTQYF.